This entry lists 16 T cell receptor beta chains sequenced from one sample in a study of cytomegalovirus exposure and HLA in healthy donors. Amplification used 60 Vbeta primers and 13 Jbeta primers. TCRdb keeps only in-frame clones here, not all; method: immunoSEQ multiplex PCR. The data contain about 130,000 clones, roughly 79% of them singletons. The sample was PBMCs. Receptors originate from a woman in her forties or fifties in good health and CMV-seronegative.

This chain uses TRBV4-1 with TRBJ1-2; the D gene is possibly TRBD1 (6 bases). V dropped 4 bases and J dropped 3 bases, with 15 bases sitting between them. The V gene's germline CDR1 is MGHRA and CDR2 YSYEKL. This CDR3 is 15 amino acids long. The CDR3: CASSLAGVDDYGYTF. CDR3 DNA: TGCGCCAGCAGCCTAGCAGGGGTGGACGACTATGGCTACACCTTC.

V is TRBV7-2 and J is TRBJ1-2; 10 bases are a match to TRBD1. The V and J ends lost 1 base and 2 bases, in that order; junction bases with no gene match: 7. Looked up from germline, CDR1 is SGHTA and CDR2 is FQGNSA. This CDR3 has 17 residues. The CDR3 region has the DNA TGTGCCAGCAGCTTAGGTGGGACAGGGGTATCCAACTATGGCTACACCTTC. It translates to CASSLGGTGVSNYGYTF. The full variable domain, rest sourced from reference TRBV7-2 and TRBJ1-2, is GAGVSQSPSNKVTEKGKDVELRCDPISGHTALYWYRQSLGQGLEFLIYFQGNSAPDKSGLPSDRFSAERTGGSVSTLTIQRTQQEDSAVYLCASSLGGTGVSNYGYTFGSGTRLTVV.

The chain couples TRBV7-2 to TRBJ2-6, with 12 nucleotides matching TRBD2. Germline V gene sequence: CDR1 SGHTA, CDR2 FQGNSA. The V gene end was trimmed by 4 bases and the J gene end by 0 bases; junction bases not matched to a gene: 4. CDR3 length: 18 residues. DNA of the CDR3: TGTGCCAGCAGCTCGACTAGCGGGGGAAACTCTGGGGCCAACGTCCTGACTTTC. Amino acids: CASSSTSGGNSGANVLTF. Together with reference TRBV7-2 and TRBJ2-6, the CDR3 gives the full variable domain: GAGVSQSPSNKVTEKGKDVELRCDPISGHTALYWYRQSLGQGLEFLIYFQGNSAPDKSGLPSDRFSAERTGGSVSTLTIQRTQQEDSAVYLCASSSTSGGNSGANVLTFGAGSRLTVL.

This clone was observed a single time. This chain uses TRBV27 with TRBJ2-4, with D possibly TRBD1 on 5 matching bases. V was pared by 4 bases and J by 0 bases, with 16 bases between. Germline CDR1 is MNHEY and CDR2 is SMNVEV (reference sequence). The CDR3 totals 17 residues. CDR3 amino acids: CASSSGHSNLAKNIQYF. The CDR3 coding sequence is TGTGCCAGCAGTTCAGGGCACTCTAATCTAGCCAAAAACATTCAGTACTTC.

The rearrangement links TRBV19 to TRBJ1-5; TRBD1 matches 8 bases. Germline CDR1 is LNHDA and CDR2 is SQIVND (reference sequence). The CDR3 extends over 15 amino acids. The J segment lost 3 bases and the V segment lost 5 bases, leaving 6 bases of the junction unmatched. DNA for the CDR3: TGTGCCAGTAGTGGGGCAGGGGGCACCAATCAGCCCCAGCATTTT. Translating gives CASSGAGGTNQPQHF.

The V and J genes are TRBV5-4 and TRBJ1-4; 9 bases match TRBD1. V lost 2 bases to trimming and J lost 7 bases; unmatched junction nucleotides: 15. The CDR3 sequence is 18 residues long. Germline V gene sequence: CDR1 SGHNT, CDR2 YYREEE (reference sequence). In DNA form, the CDR3 reads TGTGCCAGCAGCTTCGGTGGGACCACAGGGGGCGCGGTTGAAAAACTGTTTTTT. Translated, it gives CASSFGGTTGGAVEKLFF. Using reference TRBV5-4 and TRBJ1-4 for the parts outside the CDR3, the full variable domain is ETGVTQSPTHLIKTRGQQVTLRCSSQSGHNTVSWYQQALGQGPQFIFQYYREEENGRGNFPPRFSGLQFPNYSSELNVNALELDDSALYLCASSFGGTTGGAVEKLFFGSGTQLSVL.

V is TRBV7-3 and J is TRBJ2-3; TRBD2 aligns across 8 bases. Germline loops: CDR1 SGHTA, CDR2 FQGTGA. Germline trimming cut 6 bases from V and 0 bases from J; bases unmatched to any gene: 8. The CDR3 totals 16 residues. The CDR3 DNA reads as TGTGCCAGCAGTCCACACCCTAGCGGGAGCACAGATACGCAGTATTTT. Residues: CASSPHPSGSTDTQYF.

V is TRBV29-1 and J is TRBJ1-2; 8 positions match TRBD1. The V segment lost 2 bases and the J segment 4 bases; nucleotides outside the gene matches: 6. The CDR3 sequence is 14 residues long. Germline V CDR1 and CDR2: SQVTM, ANQGSEA. This CDR3 reads CSVERTGPPYGYTF. The CDR3 coding sequence is TGCAGCGTTGAAAGGACAGGGCCCCCCTATGGCTACACCTTC.

This sequence joins TRBV28 and TRBJ1-2; D is possibly TRBD1 (6 bases). The CDR3 loop spans 15 amino acids. Germline values: CDR1 MDHEN, CDR2 SYDVKM. The ends were cut back, 4 bases at V and 2 bases at J, with 14 bases in the middle. The CDR3 spells CASSSPQGTNYGYTF. CDR3 bases: TGTGCCAGCAGTTCCCCACAGGGAACCAACTATGGCTACACCTTC.

Comment on this clone: The conserved phenylalanine or tryptophan normally closing the CDR3 is absent here, so this likely arose from a read error. The limits of the CDR3 on the DNA are not certain, so only TCRdb's listed CDR3 is given. The V gene is TRBV20-1, the J gene TRBJ1-5; the table gives TRBD1 as D, unverified against the DNA. Germline V gene data show CDR1 as DFQATT and CDR2 as SNEGSKA (reference sequence). Inclusive of both ends, the CDR3 amounts to 10 amino acids. CDR3 in amino acids: CSAIRQGRDV.

The chain couples TRBV9 to TRBJ2-1, with 12 bases that match TRBD2. Germline CDR1 and CDR2: SGDLS and YYNGEE. The CDR3 sequence is 19 residues long. V was clipped by 4 bases and J by 2 bases; unmatched bases: 13. The CDR3 region is CASSTGLAGQSIPYNEQFF. The CDR3 nucleotides are TGTGCCAGCAGCACCGGACTAGCGGGACAAAGTATCCCCTACAATGAGCAGTTCTTC.

This clone was counted between two and nine times. The chain has TRBV6-6 and TRBJ2-7, with 9 bases aligning to TRBD2. V dropped 5 bases and J dropped 2; count of bases not matched to a gene: 7. CDR1 MNHNY and CDR2 SVGAGI come from the germline V gene (reference sequence). This CDR3 comprises 15 residues. The CDR3 sequence is CASSQLAGHTYEQYF. CDR3 DNA sequence: TGTGCCAGCAGTCAGCTAGCGGGACATACCTACGAGCAGTACTTC.

This sequence joins TRBV19 and TRBJ1-1; no definite D call. Germline V gives CDR1 LNHDA, CDR2 SQIVND (reference sequence). The CDR3 sequence is 14 residues long. The germline V and J ends were trimmed by 2 bases and 5 bases, with 12 bases remaining between them. CDR3 sequence (DNA): TGTGCCAGTAGTATATCATACGGTCTGACTGAAGCTTTCTTT. Protein product: CASSISYGLTEAFF.

In this sample, this clone turned up once. This chain joins TRBV4-3 and TRBJ2-3; TRBD1 is a possible D gene (5 bases). Germline CDR1 LGHNA, CDR2 YSLEER. V was clipped by 0 bases and J by 5 bases, with 18 bases between them. CDR3 length: 17 amino acids. The CDR3 spells CASSQDQGRGSKDTQYF. In nucleotides, the CDR3 is TGCGCCAGCAGCCAAGATCAGGGAAGGGGATCTAAAGATACGCAGTATTTT.

This rearrangement joins TRBV18 to TRBJ1-1, with 7 bases matching TRBD1. In germline, CDR1 is KGHSH, CDR2 LQKENI. V was clipped by 3 bases and J by 3 bases; unmatched bases: 10. The CDR3 length is 16 residues. The CDR3 protein is CASSPIIQGLDTEAFF. Written as DNA, the CDR3 is TGTGCCAGCTCACCGATAATACAGGGGCTGGACACTGAAGCTTTCTTT.

V and J are TRBV21-1 and TRBJ2-1; TRBD2, the D gene given by the table, was not confirmed from the DNA. TRBV21-1 is marked as a pseudogene. The CDR3 runs 23 residues. The CDR3 DNA reads TGTGCCAGCAGCAATTGTTTAGGGACAGGGAATCGGACTAGCGGGAGTATCGACAATGAGCAGTTCTTC. This codes for CASSNCLGTGNRTSGSIDNEQFF.